The present TCR beta chain was sequenced within a study of early T cells in non-severe SARS-CoV-2 infection. Study conclusions and caveats: Private and CD4 specificities were missed by VDJdb matching, which favored anti-spike CD8 responses.

Each single cDNA molecule received a unique molecular identifier. Using its own MiXCR run on the 5' RACE reads, TCRdb lists one record per CDR3 protein. In the table there are about 80,000 distinct CDR3 sequences, around 13% of which are singletons. The CDR3 consists of 14 residues. Germline-derived CDR1 and CDR2 are SGHAT and FQNNGV. Between the trimmed V and J ends, which lost 5 bases and 7 bases, there was a span of 15 bases. This clonotype was detected ten times or more. Its antigen is unknown. This chain uses TRBV11-2 with TRBJ2-1; perhaps TRBD2 as D (6 bases). This TCR was sampled from an adult who was a healthcare worker with PCR-confirmed SARS-CoV-2 infection or an uninfected control (not recorded which). Sequencing was carried out using whole blood. CDR3 DNA sequence: TGTGCCAGCAGCGGAGTACTAGGGAGGAATGAGCAGTTCTTC. This gives the protein CASSGVLGRNEQFF.